This T cell receptor (beta chain) emerged from a study of PD-L1 blockade in urothelial cancer. Across the study: Atezolizumab, begun by patients around 2014, was given at 1,200 mg intravenously every 3 weeks.

Time point in this sample: pretreatment peripheral blood. CDR1 and CDR2 from the germline V gene are GTSNPN and SVGIG (reference sequence). The V end lost 3 bases, the J end lost 9 bases, and 14 bases lay between the germline ends. The CDR3 length is 12 residues. Sequenced by immunoSEQ multiplex PCR; TCRdb stores in-frame clones only, minus some. Among tens of thousands of clones listed, about 80% were seen once. The sequenced sample was PBMCs, obtained around atezolizumab (anti-PD-L1) treatment. The chain employs TRBV30 and TRBJ2-5, with a possible D match to TRBD2 (6 bases). The source is a man aged 45-65 years with urothelial cancer. CDR3 bases: TGTGCCTGGAGGCAACCGCGGGACCCCCAGTACTTC. Its translation: CAWRQPRDPQYF. Full variable domain (outside the CDR3, taken from reference TRBV30 and TRBJ2-5): SQTIHQWPATLVQPVGSPLSLECTVEGTSNPNLYWYRQAAGRGLQLLFYSVGIGQISSEVPQNLSASRPQDRQFILSSKKLLLSDSGFYLCAWRQPRDPQYFGPGTRLLVL.